This TCR beta chain was captured by sequencing in a study of blood T cell repertoires in COVID-19 (dated by TCRdb to the early 2020s). For the wider study: The collaborator samples originated in the United States, Italy and Spain and spanned the acute and convalescent phases of COVID-19. The material from the prospective study consisted of cDNA or gDNA derived from T cells, B-cell-depleted T cells, or PBMCs. The dataset comprised deeply sampled blood TCRbeta repertoires from subjects exposed to, actively infected with, or recovered from COVID-19. The repertoires were released in a freely available public database meant as a resource for research on the immune response to SARS-CoV-2. The samples were drawn from two sources: the first 160 participants of the ongoing ImmuneRACE study, and 1,000 to 1,500 subjects contributed by 6 global collaborators. Sample metadata almost always included a de-identified subject ID, COVID-19 status, age in years and sex. Where available, HLA class I and class II types were obtained from metadata supplied by the sample provider rather than from assay-based typing. The full study reports these points: How much clinical and demographic metadata was included differed by source and by participant, and the metadata was provided uncurated.

CDR1 and CDR2, per the germline V gene, are MNHEY and SVGAGI. Germline trimming amounts to 6 bases on V and 1 base on J, with 5 as the count of junction bases outside the gene matches. Its CDR3 holds 15 amino acids, cysteine through phenylalanine. Only the CDR3 portion is preserved as DNA: 45 bases, with reading frame beginning at the first base. TCRbeta CDR3 regions were amplified from genomic DNA by means of the immunoSEQ Assay, a bias-controlled multiplex PCR. The authors processed their data as follows. Nucleated cell counts per sample were estimated from amplification of reference gene primers within the assay. To quantify the absolute abundance of each unique TCRbeta CDR3 rearrangement, sequence reads were collapsed and filtered. For each sample, productive Simpson clonality was calculated as the square root of Simpson's diversity index across productive rearrangements. TCRdb took this table from immuneACCESS and kept in-frame rearrangements with V and J called. Such tables lack part of the clones; where checked against another copy, unresolved V genes explain under half of the gap, and the rest is unexplained. V and J calls and clone size are as listed in that table; D and trimming were resolved from the DNA. Counted in this sample were tens of thousands of clones; just over 85% of them appeared once. 1.5% to 2.5% of the sample rests with the top ten.

The collaborating institutions used their own protocols to collect whole blood in K2EDTA tubes. For TCRbeta analysis, collaborator samples were shipped as frozen whole blood, as isolated PBMCs, or as DNA extracted from either sample type. This clone was observed once. Its cognate antigen has yet to be identified. No much larger clonotype is one base removed from it; base qualities were not supplied. The sample was peripheral blood. The receptor was isolated from a woman of 80 years or more with active or convalescent COVID-19. The chain links TRBV6-5 with TRBJ1-5; TRBD1 agrees with 8 junctional bases. CDR3 protein: CASRPGQVSNQPQHF. The sequenced DNA: TGTGCCAGCAGGCCGGGACAGGTCAGCAATCAGCCCCAGCATTTT.